Sequencing of this TCR beta chain was carried out in a study of PD-L1 blockade in urothelial cancer. On the study more broadly: Men with urothelial cancer arising in the bladder made up about 90% of the roughly 30 patients. When blood samples were assessed, the median T cell count was around 140,000.

Assay used: immunoSEQ multiplex PCR; TCRdb lists only in-frame clones, some missing. The sample consists of around 70,000 clones, approximately 81% of them appearing once. Germline loops: CDR1 MGHRA, CDR2 YSYEKL. This CDR3 spans 19 amino acids. V dropped 0 bases and J dropped 2 bases, with 20 bases sitting between them. V usage is TRBV4-1 and J usage is TRBJ2-4; D is undetermined. The sequence came from a man between 65 and 80 years old with urothelial cancer. The source was PBMCs, collected around atezolizumab (anti-PD-L1) treatment. CDR3 loop: CASSQESPFPEATKNIQYF. The CDR3 region has the DNA TGCGCCAGCAGCCAAGAGAGCCCATTCCCTGAAGCGACCAAAAACATTCAGTACTTC.